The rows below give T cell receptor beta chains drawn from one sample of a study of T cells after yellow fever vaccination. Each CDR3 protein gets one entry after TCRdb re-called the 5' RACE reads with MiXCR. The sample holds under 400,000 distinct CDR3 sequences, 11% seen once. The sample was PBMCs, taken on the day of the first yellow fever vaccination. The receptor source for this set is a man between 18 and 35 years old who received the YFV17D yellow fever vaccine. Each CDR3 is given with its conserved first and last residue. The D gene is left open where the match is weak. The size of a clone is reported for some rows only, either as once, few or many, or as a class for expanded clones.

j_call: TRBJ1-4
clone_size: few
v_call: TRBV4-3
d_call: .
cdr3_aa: CASSQADSRNEKLFF
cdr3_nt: TGCGCCAGCAGCCAAGCAGACAGCCGTAATGAAAAACTGTTTTTT

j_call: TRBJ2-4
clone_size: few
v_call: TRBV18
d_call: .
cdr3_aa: CASSQGTGVDKNIQYF
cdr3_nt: TGTGCCAGCTCGCAGGGCACGGGGGTTGACAAAAACATTCAGTACTTC

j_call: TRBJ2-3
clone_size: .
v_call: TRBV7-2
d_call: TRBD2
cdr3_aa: CASSSSLRGGGADTQYF
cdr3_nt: TGTGCCAGCAGCTCCTCTTTGCGGGGGGGGGGAGCTGATACGCAGTATTTT

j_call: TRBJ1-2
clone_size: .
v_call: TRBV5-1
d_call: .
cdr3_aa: CASSLGSEGYTF
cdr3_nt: TGCGCCAGCAGCTTGGGCAGCGAGGGCTACACCTTC

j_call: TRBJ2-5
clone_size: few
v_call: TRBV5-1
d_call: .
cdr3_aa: CASAGEPLEETQYF
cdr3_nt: TGCGCCAGCGCCGGGGAACCCTTGGAGGAGACCCAGTACTTC

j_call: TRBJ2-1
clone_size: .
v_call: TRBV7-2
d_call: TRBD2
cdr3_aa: CATSGGANEQFF
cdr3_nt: TGTGCCACTTCGGGGGGGGCCAATGAGCAGTTCTTC

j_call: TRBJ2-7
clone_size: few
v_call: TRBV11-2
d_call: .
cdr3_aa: CASSFSPNSWQDEQYF
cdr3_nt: TGTGCCAGCAGCTTTTCCCCGAATAGCTGGCAAGACGAGCAGTACTTC

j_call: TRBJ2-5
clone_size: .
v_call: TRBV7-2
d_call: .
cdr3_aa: CASSPRQGGTQYF
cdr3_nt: TGTGCCAGCAGCCCCCGCCAGGGCGGGACCCAGTACTTC

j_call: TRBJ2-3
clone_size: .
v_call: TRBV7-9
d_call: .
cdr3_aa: CASREESTDTQYF
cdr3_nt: TGTGCCAGCAGGGAGGAGAGCACAGATACGCAGTATTTT

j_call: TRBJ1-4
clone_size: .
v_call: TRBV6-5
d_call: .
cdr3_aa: CASSFYPPHAGGRNEKLFF
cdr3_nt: TGTGCCAGCAGTTTCTATCCACCCCATGCGGGGGGCCGCAATGAAAAACTGTTTTTT

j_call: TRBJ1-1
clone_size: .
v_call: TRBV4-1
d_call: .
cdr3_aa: CASSQGSGRVTEAFF
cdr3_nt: TGCGCCAGCAGCCAAGGGTCCGGCAGGGTGACTGAAGCTTTCTTT

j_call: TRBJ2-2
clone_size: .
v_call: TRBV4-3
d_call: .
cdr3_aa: CASSQERGTGNTGELFF
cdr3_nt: TGCGCCAGCAGCCAAGAACGCGGGACTGGGAACACCGGGGAGCTGTTTTTT

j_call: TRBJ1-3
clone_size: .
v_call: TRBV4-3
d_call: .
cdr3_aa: CASSQTSSSGNTIYF
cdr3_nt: TGCGCCAGCAGCCAGACCAGTAGCTCTGGAAACACCATATATTTT

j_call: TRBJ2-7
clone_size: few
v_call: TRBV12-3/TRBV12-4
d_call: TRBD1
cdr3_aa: CASSLLGTDSPYEQYF
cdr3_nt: TGTGCCAGCAGTTTACTTGGGACAGACTCCCCCTACGAGCAGTACTTC

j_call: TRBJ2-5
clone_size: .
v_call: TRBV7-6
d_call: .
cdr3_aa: CASRIRGVETQYF
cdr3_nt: TGTGCCAGCCGAATCCGGGGTGTGGAGACCCAGTACTTC

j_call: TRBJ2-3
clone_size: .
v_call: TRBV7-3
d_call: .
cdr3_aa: CASSLISGGIDTQYF
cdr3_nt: TGTGCCAGCAGCTTAATTTCCGGGGGAATAGATACGCAGTATTTT

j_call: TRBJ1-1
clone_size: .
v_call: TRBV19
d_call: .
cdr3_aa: CASSVQSSNTEAFF
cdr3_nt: TGTGCCAGTAGTGTTCAATCCTCGAACACTGAAGCTTTCTTT

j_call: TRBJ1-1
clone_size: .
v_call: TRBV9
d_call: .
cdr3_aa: CASSIGAGGDTEAFF
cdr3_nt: TGTGCCAGCAGCATAGGGGCGGGTGGGGACACTGAAGCTTTCTTT

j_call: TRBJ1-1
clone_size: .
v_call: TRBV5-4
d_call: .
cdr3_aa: CASSSGVVRLTPFLPGTEAFF
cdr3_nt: TGTGCCAGCAGCTCCGGGGTCGTCAGGTTGACCCCCTTCCTCCCGGGGACTGAAGCTTTCTTT

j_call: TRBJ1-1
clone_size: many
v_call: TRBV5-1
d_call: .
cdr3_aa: CASSLYGVNTEAFF
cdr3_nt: TGCGCCAGCAGCTTGTACGGGGTGAACACTGAAGCTTTCTTT

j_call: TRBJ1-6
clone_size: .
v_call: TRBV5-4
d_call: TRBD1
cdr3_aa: CASSSRQGGNSPLHF
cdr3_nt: TGTGCCAGCAGCTCCAGACAGGGGGGGAATTCACCCCTCCACTTT

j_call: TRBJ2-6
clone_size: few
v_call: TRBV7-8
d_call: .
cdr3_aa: CASSLGGRFSGANVLTF
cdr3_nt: TGTGCCAGCAGCTTAGGGGGACGGTTCTCTGGGGCCAACGTCCTGACTTTC

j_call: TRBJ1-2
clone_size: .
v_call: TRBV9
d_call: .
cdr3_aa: CASSRGGGFGYTF
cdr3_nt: TGTGCCAGCAGCAGGGGGGGAGGGTTTGGCTACACCTTC

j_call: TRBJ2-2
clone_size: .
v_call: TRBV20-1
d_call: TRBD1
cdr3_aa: CSAKRDRGNTGELFF
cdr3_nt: TGCAGTGCTAAACGGGACAGGGGGAACACCGGGGAGCTGTTTTTT

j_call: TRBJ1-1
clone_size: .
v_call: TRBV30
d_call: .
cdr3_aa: CAWSKNTEAFF
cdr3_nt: TGTGCCTGGAGCAAAAACACTGAAGCTTTCTTT

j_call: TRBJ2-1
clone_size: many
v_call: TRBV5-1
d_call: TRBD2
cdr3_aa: CASSLRLAGRVRNEQFF
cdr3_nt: TGCGCCAGCAGCTTAAGACTAGCGGGGCGGGTACGCAATGAGCAGTTCTTC

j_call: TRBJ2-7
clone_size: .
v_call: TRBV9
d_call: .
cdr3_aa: CASSVGVGSGEQYF
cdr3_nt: TGTGCCAGCAGCGTCGGTGTGGGTTCGGGCGAGCAGTACTTC

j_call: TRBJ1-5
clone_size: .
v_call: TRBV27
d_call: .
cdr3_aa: CASSSAGVPPPNQPQHF
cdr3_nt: TGTGCCAGCAGTTCGGCAGGGGTCCCACCGCCAAATCAGCCCCAGCATTTT

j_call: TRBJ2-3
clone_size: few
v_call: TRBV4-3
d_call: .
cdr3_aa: CASSGMWGYTDTQYF
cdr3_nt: TGCGCCAGCAGCGGTATGTGGGGGTACACAGATACGCAGTATTTT

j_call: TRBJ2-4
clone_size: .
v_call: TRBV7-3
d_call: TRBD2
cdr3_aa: CASSLGRGDIQYF
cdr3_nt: TGTGCCAGCAGCTTAGGGCGGGGGGACATTCAGTACTTC

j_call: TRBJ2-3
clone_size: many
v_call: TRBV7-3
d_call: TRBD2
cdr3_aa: CASSPGLAAVTDTQYF
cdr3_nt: TGTGCCAGCAGCCCCGGACTAGCGGCGGTCACAGATACGCAGTATTTT

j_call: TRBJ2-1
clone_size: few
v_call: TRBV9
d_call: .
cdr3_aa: CASSVGPNYNEQFF
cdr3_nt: TGTGCCAGCAGCGTAGGTCCCAACTACAATGAGCAGTTCTTC

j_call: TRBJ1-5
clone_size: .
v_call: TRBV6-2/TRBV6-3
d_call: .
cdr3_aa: CASSSFPLTGSAQHF
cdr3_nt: TGTGCCAGCAGTTCCTTCCCCTTAACAGGATCGGCCCAGCATTTT

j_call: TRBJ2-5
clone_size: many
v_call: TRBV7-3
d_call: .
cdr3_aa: CASSLTQQETQYF
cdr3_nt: TGTGCCAGCAGCTTGACCCAACAAGAGACCCAGTACTTC